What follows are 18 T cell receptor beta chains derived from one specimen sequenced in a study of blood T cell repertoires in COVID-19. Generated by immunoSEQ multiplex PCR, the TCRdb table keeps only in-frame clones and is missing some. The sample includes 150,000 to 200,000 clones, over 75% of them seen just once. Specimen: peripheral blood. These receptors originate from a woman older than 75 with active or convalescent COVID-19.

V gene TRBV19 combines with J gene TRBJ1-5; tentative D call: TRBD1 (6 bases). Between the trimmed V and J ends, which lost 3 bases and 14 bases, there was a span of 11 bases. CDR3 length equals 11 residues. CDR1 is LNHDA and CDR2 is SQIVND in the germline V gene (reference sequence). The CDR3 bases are TGTGCCAGTAGTATTGAAGGGACAAAGCATTTT. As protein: CASSIEGTKHF.

The CDR3 protein is CASSYRVGEQYF. CDR3 bases: TGTGCCAGCAGTTACCGGGTTGGCGAGCAGTACTTC. V usage is TRBV28 and J usage is TRBJ2-7; D not certain. This CDR3 has 12 residues. The V gene's germline CDR1 is MDHEN and CDR2 SYDVKM. With 4 bases removed from V and 6 bases from J, the gap between germline ends came to 10 bases.

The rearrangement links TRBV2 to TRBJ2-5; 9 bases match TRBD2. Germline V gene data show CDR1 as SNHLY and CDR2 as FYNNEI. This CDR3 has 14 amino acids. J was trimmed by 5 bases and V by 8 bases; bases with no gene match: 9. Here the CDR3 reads CASHKSGGRETQYF. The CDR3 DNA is TGTGCCAGCCACAAAAGCGGGGGGCGCGAGACCCAGTACTTC.

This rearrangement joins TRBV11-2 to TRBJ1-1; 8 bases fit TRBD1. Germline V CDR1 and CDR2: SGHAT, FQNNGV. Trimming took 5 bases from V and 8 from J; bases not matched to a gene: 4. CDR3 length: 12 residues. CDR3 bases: TGTGCCAGCAGCCCACGGGACAGGGAAGCTTTCTTT. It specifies CASSPRDREAFF.

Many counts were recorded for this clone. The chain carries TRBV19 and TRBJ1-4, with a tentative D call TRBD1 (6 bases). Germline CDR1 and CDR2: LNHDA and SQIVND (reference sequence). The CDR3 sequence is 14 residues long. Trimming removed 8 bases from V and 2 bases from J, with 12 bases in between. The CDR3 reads CASGYRVTNEKLFF. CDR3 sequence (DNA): TGTGCCAGTGGGTACAGGGTGACTAATGAAAAACTGTTTTTT.

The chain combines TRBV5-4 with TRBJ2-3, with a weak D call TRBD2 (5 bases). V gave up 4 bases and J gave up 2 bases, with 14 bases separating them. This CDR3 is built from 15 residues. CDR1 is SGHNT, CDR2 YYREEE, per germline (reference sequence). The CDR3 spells CASSPAVSDTDTQYF. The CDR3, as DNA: TGTGCCAGCAGCCCAGCGGTGTCTGACACAGATACGCAGTATTTT.

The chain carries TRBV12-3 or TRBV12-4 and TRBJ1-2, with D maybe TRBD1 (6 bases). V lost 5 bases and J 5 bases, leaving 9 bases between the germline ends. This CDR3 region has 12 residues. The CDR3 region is CASSPGQYGYTF. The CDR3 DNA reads TGTGCCAGCAGTCCTGGACAGTATGGCTACACCTTC.

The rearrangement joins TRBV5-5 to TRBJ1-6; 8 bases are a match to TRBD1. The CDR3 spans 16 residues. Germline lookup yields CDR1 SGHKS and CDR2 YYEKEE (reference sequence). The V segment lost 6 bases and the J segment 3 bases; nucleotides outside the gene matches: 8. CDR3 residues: CASTDRGPFYNSPLHF. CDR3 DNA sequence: TGTGCCAGCACCGACAGGGGACCTTTCTATAATTCACCCCTCCACTTT.

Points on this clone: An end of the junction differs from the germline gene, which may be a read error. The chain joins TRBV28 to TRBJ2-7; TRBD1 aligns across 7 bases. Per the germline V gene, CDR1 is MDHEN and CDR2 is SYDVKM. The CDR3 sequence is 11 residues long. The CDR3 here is CASSLGQREFF. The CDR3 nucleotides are TGTGCCAGCAGTTTGGGACAGAGGGAGTTCTTC.

CDR3 coding DNA: TGTGCCAGCAGTCCCCAGGGGGCGGTCGGGGGGCCCCAGCATTTT. It yields the protein CASSPQGAVGGPQHF. V gene TRBV27 combines with J gene TRBJ1-5, with 8 positions matching TRBD1. From germline, CDR1 is MNHEY and CDR2 SMNVEV (reference sequence). V trimming: 5 bases; J trimming: 9 bases; junction bases outside the gene matches: 12. The CDR3 length is 15 residues.

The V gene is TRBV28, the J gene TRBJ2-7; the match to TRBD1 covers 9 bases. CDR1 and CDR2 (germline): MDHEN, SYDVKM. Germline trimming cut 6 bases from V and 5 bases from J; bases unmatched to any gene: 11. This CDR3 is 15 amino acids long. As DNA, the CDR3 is TGTGCCAGCAGAGCAGCCGGGACAGGGCGCCACGAGCAGTACTTC. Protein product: CASRAAGTGRHEQYF.

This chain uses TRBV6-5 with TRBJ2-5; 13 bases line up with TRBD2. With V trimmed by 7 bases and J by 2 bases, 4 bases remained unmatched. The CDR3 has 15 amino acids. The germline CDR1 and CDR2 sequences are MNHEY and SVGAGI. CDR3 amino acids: CASILLAGGQETQYF. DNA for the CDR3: TGTGCCAGCATTTTACTAGCGGGGGGGCAAGAGACCCAGTACTTC.

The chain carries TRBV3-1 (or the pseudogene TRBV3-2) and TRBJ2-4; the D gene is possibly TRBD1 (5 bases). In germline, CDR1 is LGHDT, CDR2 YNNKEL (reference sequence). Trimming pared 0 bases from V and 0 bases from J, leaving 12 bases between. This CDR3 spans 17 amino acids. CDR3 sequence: CASSQEGVSRAKNIQYF. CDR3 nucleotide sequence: TGTGCCAGCAGCCAAGAAGGGGTGTCCAGAGCCAAAAACATTCAGTACTTC.

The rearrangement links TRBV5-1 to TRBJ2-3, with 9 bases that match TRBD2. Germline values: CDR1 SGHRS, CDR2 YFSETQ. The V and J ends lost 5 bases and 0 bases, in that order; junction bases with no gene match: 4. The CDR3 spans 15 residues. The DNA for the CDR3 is TGCGCCAGCAGTGGCGGGGGGGCTAGCACAGATACGCAGTATTTT. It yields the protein CASSGGGASTDTQYF.

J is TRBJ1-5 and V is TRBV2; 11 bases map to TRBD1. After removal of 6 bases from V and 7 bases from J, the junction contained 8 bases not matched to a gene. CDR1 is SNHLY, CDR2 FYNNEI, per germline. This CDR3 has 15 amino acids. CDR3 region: CASRPGTGGRQPQHF. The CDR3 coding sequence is TGTGCCAGCAGGCCCGGGACAGGGGGGAGGCAGCCCCAGCATTTT.

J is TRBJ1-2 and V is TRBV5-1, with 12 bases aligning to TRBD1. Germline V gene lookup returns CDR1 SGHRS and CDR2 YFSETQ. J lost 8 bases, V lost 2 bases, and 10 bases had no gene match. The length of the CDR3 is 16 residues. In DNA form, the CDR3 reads TGCGCCAGCAGCTTTGGACCGGGACAGGGGGCAGGAGGCTACACCTTC. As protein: CASSFGPGQGAGGYTF.

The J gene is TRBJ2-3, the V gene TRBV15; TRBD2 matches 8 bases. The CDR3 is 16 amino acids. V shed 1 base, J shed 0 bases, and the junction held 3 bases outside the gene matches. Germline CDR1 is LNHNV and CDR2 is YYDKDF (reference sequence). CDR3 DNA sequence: TGTGCCACCAGCAGAGGAGGGACTAGTAGCACAGATACGCAGTATTTT. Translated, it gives CATSRGGTSSTDTQYF.

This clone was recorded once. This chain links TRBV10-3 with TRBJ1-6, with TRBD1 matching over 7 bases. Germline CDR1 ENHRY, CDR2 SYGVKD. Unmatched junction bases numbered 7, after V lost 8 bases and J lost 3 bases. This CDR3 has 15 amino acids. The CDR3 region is CAIGPRDSYNSPLHF. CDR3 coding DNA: TGTGCCATCGGACCCCGGGACAGCTATAATTCACCCCTCCACTTT.